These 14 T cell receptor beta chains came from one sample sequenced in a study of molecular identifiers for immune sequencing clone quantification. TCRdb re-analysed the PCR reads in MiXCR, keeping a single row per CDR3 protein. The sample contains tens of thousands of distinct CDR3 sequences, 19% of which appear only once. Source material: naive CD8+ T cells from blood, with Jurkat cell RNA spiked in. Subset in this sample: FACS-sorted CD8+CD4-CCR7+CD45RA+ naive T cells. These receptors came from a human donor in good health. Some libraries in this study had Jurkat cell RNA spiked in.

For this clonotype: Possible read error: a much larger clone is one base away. The CDR3 loop is CASSTGGFEVFF. CDR3 in DNA: TGTGCCAGCAGCACAGGGGGCTTCGAAGTTTTCTTT. V usage is TRBV7-9 and J usage is TRBJ1-1; the match to TRBD1 covers 9 bases. The CDR3 spans 12 residues. In germline, CDR1 is SEHNR, CDR2 FQNEAQ (reference sequence).

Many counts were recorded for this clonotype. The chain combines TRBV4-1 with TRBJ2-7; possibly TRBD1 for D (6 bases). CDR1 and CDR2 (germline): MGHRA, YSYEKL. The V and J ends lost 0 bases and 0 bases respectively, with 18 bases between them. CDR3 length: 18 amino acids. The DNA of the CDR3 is TGCGCCAGCAGCCAAGACCCCCCGAGGACAGTGATCTCCTACGAGCAGTACTTC. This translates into CASSQDPPRTVISYEQYF.

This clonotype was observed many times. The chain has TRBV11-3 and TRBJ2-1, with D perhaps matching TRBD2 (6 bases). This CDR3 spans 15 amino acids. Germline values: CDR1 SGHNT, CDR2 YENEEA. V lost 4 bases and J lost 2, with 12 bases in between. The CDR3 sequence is CASSSREDPYNEQFF. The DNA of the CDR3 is TGTGCCAGCAGCTCCAGGGAGGATCCCTACAATGAGCAGTTCTTC.

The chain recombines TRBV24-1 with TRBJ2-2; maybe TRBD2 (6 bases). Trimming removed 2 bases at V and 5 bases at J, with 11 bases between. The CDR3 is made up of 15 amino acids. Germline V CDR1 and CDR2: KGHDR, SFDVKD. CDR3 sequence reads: CATSDSRLDTGELFF. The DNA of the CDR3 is TGTGCCACCAGTGATTCCAGACTAGATACCGGGGAGCTGTTTTTT.

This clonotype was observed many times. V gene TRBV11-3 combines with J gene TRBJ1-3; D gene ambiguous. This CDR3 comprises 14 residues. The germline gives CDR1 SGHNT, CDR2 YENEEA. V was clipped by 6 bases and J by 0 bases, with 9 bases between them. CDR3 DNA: TGTGCCAGCAGAGACATCTCCTCTGGAAACACCATATATTTT. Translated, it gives CASRDISSGNTIYF.

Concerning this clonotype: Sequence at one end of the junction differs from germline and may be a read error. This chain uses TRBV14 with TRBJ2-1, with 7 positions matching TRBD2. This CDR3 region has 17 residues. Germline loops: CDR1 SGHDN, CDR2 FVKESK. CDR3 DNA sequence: TGTGCCAGCAGTCAAGTCGGGGGGTTTACAATGTACAATGAGCAGTTCTTC. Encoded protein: CASSQVGGFTMYNEQFF.

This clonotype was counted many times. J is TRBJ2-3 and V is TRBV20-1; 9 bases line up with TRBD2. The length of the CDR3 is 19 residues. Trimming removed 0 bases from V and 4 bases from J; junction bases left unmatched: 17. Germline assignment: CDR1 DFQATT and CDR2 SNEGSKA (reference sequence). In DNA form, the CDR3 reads TGCAGTGCTAGAGACACCTCCTTAGCGGGAGAGGGTTTAGCAGATACGCAGTATTTT. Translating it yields CSARDTSLAGEGLADTQYF.

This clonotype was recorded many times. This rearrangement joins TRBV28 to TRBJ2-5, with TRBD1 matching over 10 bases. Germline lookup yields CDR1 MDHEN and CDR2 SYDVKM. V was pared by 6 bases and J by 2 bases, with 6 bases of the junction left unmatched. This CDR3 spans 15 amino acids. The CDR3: CASSSGTGVQETQYF. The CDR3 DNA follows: TGTGCCAGCAGCTCCGGGACAGGGGTACAAGAGACCCAGTACTTC.

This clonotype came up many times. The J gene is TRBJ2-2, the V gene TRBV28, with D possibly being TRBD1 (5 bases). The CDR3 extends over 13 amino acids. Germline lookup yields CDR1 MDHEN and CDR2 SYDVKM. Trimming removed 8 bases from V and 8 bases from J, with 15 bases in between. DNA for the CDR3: TGTGCCAGCGCAAACGACCAGGGAGGGGAGCTGTTTTTT. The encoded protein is CASANDQGGELFF.

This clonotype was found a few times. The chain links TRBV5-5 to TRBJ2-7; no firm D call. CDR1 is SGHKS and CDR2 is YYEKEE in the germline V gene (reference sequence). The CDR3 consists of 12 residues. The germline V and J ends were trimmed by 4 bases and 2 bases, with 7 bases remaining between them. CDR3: CASSPMAYEQYF. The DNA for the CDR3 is TGTGCCAGCAGCCCGATGGCCTACGAGCAGTACTTC.

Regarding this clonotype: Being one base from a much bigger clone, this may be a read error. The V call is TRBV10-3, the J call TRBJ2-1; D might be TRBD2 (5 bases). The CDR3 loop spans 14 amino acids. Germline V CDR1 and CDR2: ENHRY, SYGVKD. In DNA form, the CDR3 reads TGTGCCATCGGTGAGGGTCCACTCGAGGGTGAGCAGTTCTTC. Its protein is CAIGEGPLEGEQFF.

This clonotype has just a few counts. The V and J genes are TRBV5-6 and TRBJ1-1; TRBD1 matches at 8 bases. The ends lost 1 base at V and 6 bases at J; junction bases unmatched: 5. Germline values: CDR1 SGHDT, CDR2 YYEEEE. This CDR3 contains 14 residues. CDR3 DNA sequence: TGTGCCAGCAGCTTGCGACAGGGGTGGCCTGAAGCTTTCTTT. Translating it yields CASSLRQGWPEAFF.

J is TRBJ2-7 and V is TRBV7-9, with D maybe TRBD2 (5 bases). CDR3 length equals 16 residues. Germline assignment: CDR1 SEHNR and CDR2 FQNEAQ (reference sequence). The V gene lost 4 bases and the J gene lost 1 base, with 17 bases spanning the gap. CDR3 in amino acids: CASSSPGVMTSYEQYF. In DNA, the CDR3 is TGTGCCAGCAGCTCCCCCGGGGTGATGACTTCCTACGAGCAGTACTTC.

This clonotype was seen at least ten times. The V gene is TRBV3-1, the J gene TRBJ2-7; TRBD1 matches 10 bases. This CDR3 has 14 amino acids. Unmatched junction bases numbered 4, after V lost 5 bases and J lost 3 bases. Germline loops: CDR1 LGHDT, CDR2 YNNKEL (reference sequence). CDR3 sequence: CASSWGQGFYEQYF. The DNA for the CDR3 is TGTGCCAGCAGCTGGGGACAGGGGTTCTACGAGCAGTACTTC.